The text below deals with one TCR beta chain. Its specificity is not known. 13 Jbeta primers and 60 Vbeta primers were used for the PCR. The table came from immunoSEQ multiplex PCR; TCRdb's copy has only in-frame clones and leaves some out. The sample table sets out 60,000 to 75,000 clones. These data come from a study of cytomegalovirus exposure and HLA in healthy donors. Study details: Out of 398 genotyped donors, about 80% belonged to the Caucasian-associated ancestry cluster.

Study observations and caveats: An analysis that was carried out later associated some 17,000 TCR beta sequences with HLA alleles at 0.05 false discovery rate. Later analysis showed most CMV-associated TCR beta chains appearing HLA-restricted.

CDR3 length equals 14 residues. Between the trimmed V and J ends, which lost 2 bases and 7 bases, there was a span of 17 bases. The germline gives CDR1 GTSNPN, CDR2 SVGIG (reference sequence). The origin of this receptor is a woman in her 30s in good health and CMV-seronegative. Sequencing was done on a sample of PBMCs. The chain employs TRBV30 and TRBJ1-2; TRBD1 might be the D (6 bases). This CDR3 reads CAWSISGGAGGYTF. CDR3 coding DNA: TGTGCCTGGAGTATTTCCGGGGGGGCGGGTGGCTACACCTTC. Supplemented by reference TRBV30 and TRBJ1-2, the full variable domain reads SQTIHQWPATLVQPVGSPLSLECTVEGTSNPNLYWYRQAAGRGLQLLFYSVGIGQISSEVPQNLSASRPQDRQFILSSKKLLLSDSGFYLCAWSISGGAGGYTFGSGTRLTVV.